The clone carrying this TCR beta chain was counted a few times. Its antigen is not identified. An end of the junction does not agree with germline; a read error may underlie this. CDR1 and CDR2 (germline): SSHAT, FNYEAQ (reference sequence). CDR3 length equals 13 residues. Among ophthalmopathy patients, the Clinical Activity Score reached at least 3, the NOSPECS grade reached at least 4, and duration remained under 3 months. Together with thyroid ultrasound, orbital computed tomography, serum thyroxine and TRAb, clinical symptoms were used for diagnoses. The source of the sample is a study of T cells in Graves' hyperthyroidism and ophthalmopathy. Study results and caveats: Researchers report that a 13 V-J model separated ophthalmopathy from stable hyperthyroidism. Blood shared most expanded thyroid clonotypes above 0.001.

It was RNA transcripts that yielded the amplified TCR beta CDR3 regions. With the HTBI primer set, the TCR CDR3 went through a first round of RT-PCR. TCRdb reprocessed the multiplex PCR reads via MiXCR and lists one record per CDR3 protein. This sample carries hundreds of thousands of distinct CDR3 sequences, 22% of them seen once, and the ten largest clones take about 60%. Sequencing was carried out using blood. The source is a man under 40 with Graves' ophthalmopathy. The rearrangement links TRBV7-7 to TRBJ2-7, with D unclear. The CDR3 nucleotides read TGTGCTAGCAGCTTAGGCCCCGCTTCCGAGCAGTACTTC. Its translation is CASSLGPASEQYF. The entire variable domain, with the rest obtained from reference TRBV7-7 and TRBJ2-7, is as follows: GAGVSQSPRYKVTKRGQDVTLRCDPISSHATLYWYQQALGQGPEFLTYFNYEAQPDKSGLPSDRFSAERPEGSISTLTIQRTEQRDSAMYRCASSLGPASEQYFGPGTRLTVT.